These 3 T cell receptor beta chains share one sample of origin, sequenced in a study of TIL therapy for anti-PD-1-resistant metastatic lung cancer. The libraries were made with immunoSEQ v3. Assay used: immunoSEQ multiplex PCR; TCRdb lists only in-frame clones, some missing. Altogether about 55,000 clones are present, 75% to 85% being singletons, with the ten largest covering roughly 3%. The sample's time point: pre-treatment sample, taken before nivolumab and TIL therapy. The input for sequencing was blood, taken at baseline. The receptors come from a person aged 25 to 80 with non-small cell lung cancer.

This clone was detected a few times. The V gene is TRBV7-9, the J gene TRBJ1-2; no firm D call. The CDR3 consists of 15 residues. V lost 7 bases, J lost 1 base, and 16 bases lay in between. The germline V gene has CDR1 SEHNR and CDR2 FQNEAQ (reference sequence). CDR3 sequence (DNA): TGTGCCAGCACCCTCCCCGGAGAAATTAACTATGGCTACACCTTC. Protein sequence: CASTLPGEINYGYTF.

This clone was detected a few times. This chain links TRBV12-3 or TRBV12-4 with TRBJ1-1; D may be TRBD1 (5 bases). Trimming took 6 bases from V and 6 from J, leaving 14 bases between them. The CDR3 consists of 13 residues. The CDR3 region has the DNA TGTGCCAGCAGGTGGACCGAGGGGTCTGAAGCTTTCTTT. Translated, it gives CASRWTEGSEAFF.

The J gene is TRBJ2-2, the V gene TRBV7-9; the match to TRBD2 covers 8 bases. CDR1 is SEHNR and CDR2 is FQNEAQ in the germline V gene (reference sequence). This CDR3 contains 18 residues. The junction had 12 bases not matched to a gene; V was cut back by 4 bases and J by 2 bases. CDR3 sequence reads: CASSYIRAGVKNTGELFF. For the CDR3, the DNA is TGTGCCAGCAGCTACATACGAGCGGGAGTTAAAAACACCGGGGAGCTGTTTTTT.